This T cell receptor beta chain comes out of a study of post-analysis software for immune sequencing data. Study-level points and caveats: Higher frequency in patients than in controls was seen for five TRBV segments, with TRBV5-6, TRBV5-1 and TRBV20-1 among them.

The V gene's germline CDR1 is KGHDR and CDR2 SFDVKD. V was trimmed by 0 bases and J by 7 bases, leaving 9 bases between them. This CDR3 region has 14 residues. This clonotype has just a few counts. Its antigen remains unknown. Presence of unique molecular identifiers characterized the TCR beta cDNA libraries. TCRdb reprocessed the PCR reads via MiXCR and lists one record per CDR3 protein. Altogether hundreds of thousands of distinct CDR3 sequences are present, roughly 30% being singletons, with the ten largest covering more than 0.55%. V and J are TRBV24-1 and TRBJ2-1; TRBD1 or TRBD2 may be the D gene (6 bases each). The origin of this receptor is a girl between 10 and 17 years old with multiple sclerosis. The sequencing sample was made of blood. The CDR3 spells CATSDLGGPNEQFF. The CDR3 nucleotides read TGTGCCACCAGTGATTTGGGGGGGCCAAATGAGCAGTTCTTC.